This entry is about one TCR beta chain. Its antigen remains unidentified. This specimen belongs to a study of vaccination and CD4 T cells after COVID-19. Treatment described: approximately nine-day PBMC culture with coronavirus spike peptide pools or control peptides (ViraFEST assay). The Oncomine TCR Beta short-read assay was applied to DNA of cultured CD4+ T cells. TCRdb re-analysed the PCR reads in MiXCR, keeping a single row per CDR3 protein. The sample shows 20,000 or so distinct CDR3 sequences, 23% of them seen only once. This CDR3 region has 16 residues. Germline CDR1 reads DFQATT; CDR2 reads SNEGSKA (reference sequence). V was pared by 0 bases and J by 2 bases, with 14 bases between.

The receptor was isolated from a human donor with COVID-19. Sequencing was performed on cultured CD4+ T cells from blood. This chain connects TRBV20-1 to TRBJ1-5; D is unclear. The CDR3 nucleotides read TGCAGTGCTAGAGATTTCGGTGGGTCGGGCAATCAGCCCCAGCATTTT. Translated, it gives CSARDFGGSGNQPQHF.